The rows below give T cell receptor beta chains drawn from one sample of a study of CD8 T cells in Susac syndrome. MiXCR, applied by TCRdb to the immunoSEQ multiplex PCR reads, yields one record per CDR3 protein. Of approximately 130,000 distinct CDR3 sequences in the sample, about 93% were seen once. Sequences were obtained from CD8+ T cells from PBMCs. These receptor sequences come from a human donor with multiple sclerosis. Both conserved end residues are part of each CDR3. A D gene is named only where the DNA matches it firmly. Clone sizes are given selectively: once, few, many, or a class where the clone is expanded.

D gene | J gene | V gene | clone size | CDR3 DNA | CDR3 protein
. | TRBJ2-1 | TRBV5-1 | . | TGCGCCAGCAGCATTAGGACCAGCTCCTACAATGAGCAGTTCTTC | CASSIRTSSYNEQFF
. | TRBJ2-1 | TRBV9 | . | TGTGCCAGCAGCGTAGAAGGATACAATGAGCAGTTCTTC | CASSVEGYNEQFF
TRBD2 | TRBJ2-7 | TRBV20-1 | . | TGCAGTGCTCCCCTCCTTACTAGCGGGAGCTACGAGCAGTACTTC | CSAPLLTSGSYEQYF
. | TRBJ1-2 | TRBV7-9 | . | TGTGCCAGCACCTTAGACTACTATGGCTACACCTTC | CASTLDYYGYTF
TRBD2 | TRBJ2-7 | TRBV30 | . | TGTGCCTGGATGCTAGCGGGCTACGAGCAGTACTTC | CAWMLAGYEQYF
. | TRBJ2-2 | TRBV5-4 | . | TGTGCCAGCAGCTTTCTAGCTTTAGGCACCGGGGAGCTGTTTTTT | CASSFLALGTGELFF
. | TRBJ1-1 | TRBV29-1 | . | TGCAGCGTTGGATCGAACACTGAAGCTTTCTTT | CSVGSNTEAFF
. | TRBJ2-1 | TRBV27 | few | TGTGCCTCTGGTGATAATGAGCAGTTCTTC | CASGDNEQFF
. | TRBJ1-3 | TRBV4-2 | . | TGTGCCAGCAGCCCCGTCGAAAACCAAAACACCATATATTTT | CASSPVENQNTIYF
TRBD1 | TRBJ1-5 | TRBV10-3 | . | TGTGCCATCAGTGAATGGACAGGGGGCAATCAGCCCCAGCATTTT | CAISEWTGGNQPQHF
. | TRBJ1-1 | TRBV5-1 | . | TGCGCCAGCAGCTTGGGAGACAGTTCTAACACTGAAGCTTTCTTT | CASSLGDSSNTEAFF
. | TRBJ1-2 | TRBV14 | . | TGTGCCAGCTCTGGAATGGACTATGGCTACACCTTC | CASSGMDYGYTF
. | TRBJ2-1 | TRBV7-9 | . | TGTGCCAGCAGCCTTCCTCCGGAAGGTGAGCAGTTCTTC | CASSLPPEGEQFF
. | TRBJ2-7 | TRBV19 | . | TGTGCCAGTAGTATCGGTACAGGGCTGAGTGATTACGAGCAGTACTTC | CASSIGTGLSDYEQYF
. | TRBJ1-5 | TRBV28 | . | TGTGCCAGCAGTTTAAACGGCCAGGGGAATCAGCCCCAGCATTTT | CASSLNGQGNQPQHF
TRBD1 | TRBJ2-7 | TRBV19 | . | TGTGCCAGTACCAAGGGGACAGCCTACGAGCAGTACTTC | CASTKGTAYEQYF
. | TRBJ1-2 | TRBV6-5 | . | TGTGCCAGCAGTCCCGGTTCTTACTATGGCTACACCTTC | CASSPGSYYGYTF
. | TRBJ1-2 | TRBV14 | . | TGTGCCAGCAGCCAAGATTTGGAGGGGCCTTATGGCTACACCTTC | CASSQDLEGPYGYTF
TRBD1 | TRBJ1-2 | TRBV5-4 | once | TGTGCCAGCAGCTTTACAGGGGGCTATGGCTACACCTTC | CASSFTGGYGYTF
. | TRBJ2-1 | TRBV13 | few | TGTGCCAGCAGCCCCTGGGGCGACAATGAGCAGTTCTTC | CASSPWGDNEQFF